The clone carrying this TCR beta chain was picked up a small number of times. Its antigen is as yet unknown. This entry is derived from a study of OX40 agonist ivuxolimab in advanced cancers. Study-wide context: Mean age about 60 years, range roughly 20 to 85; around 80% male.

Trimming removed 3 bases from V and 10 bases from J, with 15 bases in between. This CDR3 spans 12 amino acids. CDR1 and CDR2 (germline): GTSNPN, SVGIG (reference sequence). Assay: immunoSEQ multiplex PCR; the TCRdb copy retains only in-frame clones and omits some. Of over 45,000 clones listed, around 88% were seen once; the top ten hold roughly 1.5%. Findings and caveats of the study: The antigen specificity of the peripheral T cells (those that were expanded) was not determined.

The clonotype was recovered from an adult with an advanced solid tumor such as melanoma, head and neck, liver or kidney cancer. The chain joins TRBV30 to TRBJ1-1; D gene unclear. The sample was CD4+ or CD8+ T cells sorted from blood, taken in a trial of the OX40 agonist ivuxolimab. The CDR3: CAWSPLLRVAFF. The CDR3 bases are TGTGCCTGGAGCCCTCTTCTTCGGGTAGCTTTCTTT.